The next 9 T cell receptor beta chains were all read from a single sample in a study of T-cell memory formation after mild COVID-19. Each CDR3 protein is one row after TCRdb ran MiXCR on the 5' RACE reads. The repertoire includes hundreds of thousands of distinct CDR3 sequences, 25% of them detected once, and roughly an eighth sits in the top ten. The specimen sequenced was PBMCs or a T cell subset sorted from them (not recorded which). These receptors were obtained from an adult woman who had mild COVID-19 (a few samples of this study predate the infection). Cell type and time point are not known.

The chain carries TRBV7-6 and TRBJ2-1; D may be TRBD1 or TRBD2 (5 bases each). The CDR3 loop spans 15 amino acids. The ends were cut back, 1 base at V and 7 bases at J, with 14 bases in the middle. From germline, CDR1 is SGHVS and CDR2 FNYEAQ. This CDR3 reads CASSLVSGTGNEQFF. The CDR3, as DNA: TGTGCCAGCAGCTTAGTGTCGGGGACCGGTAATGAGCAGTTCTTC.

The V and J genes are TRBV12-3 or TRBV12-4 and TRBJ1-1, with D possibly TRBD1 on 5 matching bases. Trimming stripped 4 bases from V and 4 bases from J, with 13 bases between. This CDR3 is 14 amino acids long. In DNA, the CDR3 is TGTGCCAGCAGTTCCCAGGGCTCGATCACTGAAGCTTTCTTT. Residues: CASSSQGSITEAFF.

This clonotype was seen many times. CDR3 amino acids: CASSFNGYEQYF. Written as DNA, the CDR3 is TGCGCCAGCAGCTTCAATGGCTACGAGCAGTACTTC. The V and J genes are TRBV5-1 and TRBJ2-7; D is ambiguous. Trimming left V 2 bases short and J 3 bases short, with 6 bases between. Per the germline V gene, CDR1 is SGHRS and CDR2 is YFSETQ. The CDR3 length is 12 residues. Drawing the rest from reference TRBV5-1 and TRBJ2-7, the complete variable domain is KAGVTQTPRYLIKTRGQQVTLSCSPISGHRSVSWYQQTPGQGLQFLFEYFSETQRNKGNFPGRFSGRQFSNSRSEMNVSTLELGDSALYLCASSFNGYEQYFGPGTRLTVT.

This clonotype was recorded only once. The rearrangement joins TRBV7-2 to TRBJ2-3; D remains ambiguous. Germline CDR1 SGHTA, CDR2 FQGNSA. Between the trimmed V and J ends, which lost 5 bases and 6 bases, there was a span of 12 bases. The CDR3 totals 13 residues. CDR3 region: CASSPLIGDTQYF. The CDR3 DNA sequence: TGTGCCAGCAGCCCATTGATTGGGGATACGCAGTATTTT.

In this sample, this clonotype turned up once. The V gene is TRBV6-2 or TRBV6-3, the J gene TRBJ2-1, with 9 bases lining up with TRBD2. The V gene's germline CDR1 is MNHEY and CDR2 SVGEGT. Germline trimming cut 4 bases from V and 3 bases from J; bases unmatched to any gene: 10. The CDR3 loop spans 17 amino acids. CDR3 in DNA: TGTGCCAGCAGTTGGTTCCCTAGCGGGGCCATCTACAATGAGCAGTTCTTC. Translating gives CASSWFPSGAIYNEQFF.

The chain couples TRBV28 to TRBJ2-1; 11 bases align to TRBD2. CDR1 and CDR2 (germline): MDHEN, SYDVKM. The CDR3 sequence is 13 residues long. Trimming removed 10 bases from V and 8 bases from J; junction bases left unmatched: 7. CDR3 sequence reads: CATGPGLADEQFF. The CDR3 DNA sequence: TGTGCCACCGGTCCGGGACTAGCGGATGAGCAGTTCTTC.

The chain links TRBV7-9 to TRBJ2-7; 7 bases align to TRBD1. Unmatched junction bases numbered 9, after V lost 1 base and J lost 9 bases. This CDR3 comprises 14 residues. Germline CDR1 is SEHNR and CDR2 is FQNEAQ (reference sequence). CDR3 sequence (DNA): TGTGCCAGCAGCTTAGGGACAGTAGACAGGGTGCAGTACTTC. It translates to CASSLGTVDRVQYF.

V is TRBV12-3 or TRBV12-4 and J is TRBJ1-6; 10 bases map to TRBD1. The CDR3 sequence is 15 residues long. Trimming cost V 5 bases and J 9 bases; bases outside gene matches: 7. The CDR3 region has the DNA TGTGCCAGCAGTGCACGGACAGGGGGGAGTTCACCCCTCCACTTT. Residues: CASSARTGGSSPLHF.

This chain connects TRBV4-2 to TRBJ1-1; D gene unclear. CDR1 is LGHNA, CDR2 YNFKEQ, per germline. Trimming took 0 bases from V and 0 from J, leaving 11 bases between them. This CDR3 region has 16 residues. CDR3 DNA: TGTGCCAGCAGCCAAGATCTTTGGGCAGTGAACACTGAAGCTTTCTTT. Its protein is CASSQDLWAVNTEAFF.